This T cell receptor (beta chain) was captured in a study of blood T cells in healthy people across ages (dated by TCRdb to between 2014 and 2017). Regarding the complete study: Template switching captured roughly one uniquely barcoded TCR beta cDNA molecule per two T cells in model experiments. Age-related changes in TCR beta repertoire diversity were measured in the study by deep sequencing normalized with unique cDNA molecular identifiers. Donors were grouped into four age groups: young (average 16 years), middle-aged (39), aged (around 56) and long-lived (less than 85). To avoid experimental bias, donors of different ages were spread randomly across the sequencing lanes. The study analyzed two additional independent replicas of 1 million unique cDNA reads from the same blood draw for two donors, one aged 18 to 29 and one aged 80 or older. General findings and caveats noted by the study authors: Because donor CMV infection status was unknown, age-related changes in expanded clonotypes were potentially confounded. As age increased, observed TCR beta diversity per million T cells dropped in a roughly linear way, and a significant reduction was already evident by age about 40. The percentage of naive T cells measured by flow cytometry correlated strongly with observed TCR beta diversity. Compared with the aged group, the long-lived group had more naive CD4+ T cells, fewer expanded clones and increased TCR diversity, a pattern suggesting age selection. Estimates of total diversity based on one million sequenced T cells were considered lower bounds and underestimates. Since profiling was done on bulk unsorted PBMCs, naive and antigen-experienced compartments could not be conclusively compared.

Donors were 39 systemically healthy Caucasian individuals from Russia aged 6 to 90 years. Around 9.7 milliliters of peripheral blood were collected from each donor into EDTA-treated Vacutainer tubes. Ficoll-Paque density-gradient centrifugation was used to isolate PBMCs, with at least 6 million per sample. Trizol reagent was used to extract total RNA from PBMCs, with at least 6 micrograms per sample. For every donor, an aliquot of PBMCs went through flow cytometry to measure the percentages of naive CD45RAhigh/CD27high T cells. V is cut back by 2 bases and J by 4 bases, with 7 bases in the junction unmatched. CDR1 and CDR2 are drawn from the germline V gene (reference sequence): LGHDT, YNNKEL. Inclusive of the bounding cysteine and phenylalanine, the CDR3 is 16 residues long. Only the CDR3 portion is preserved as DNA: 48 bases, with reading frame beginning at the first base. The method was 5' RACE. Sequencing used an Illumina HiSeq 2500. A second 7 to 11 cycle PCR used a sample-barcoded 5' primer and a J-beta primer mix. A unique molecular identifier was introduced onto each TCR beta cDNA molecule by a template-switch 5' adaptor carrying 12 random nucleotides. At least 2.5 million CDR3-containing paired-end reads were obtained from each sample. First-strand cDNA was synthesized from all RNA with the Mint cDNA synthesis kit, primed by a TRBC-specific oligonucleotide. Following uracil-DNA glycosylase treatment, all cDNA underwent a first 18-cycle PCR with the universal primers M1SS and BC2_uni_R. Per the authors' processing: For normalization, 1 million high-quality reads, each with a distinct molecular identifier, were randomly selected from each sample. Instead of being binned into consensus sequences, reads with shared molecular identifiers were discarded. CDR3 identification, clonotype clustering and error correction used MiTCR with a Q25 quality threshold and the strictest error-elimination algorithm. A nonparametric unseen species model with Euler transformation was used to estimate a lower bound on total TCR beta diversity. TCRdb reran the public reads through fastp at Q25 and MiXCR, keeping productive beta chains. Every CDR3 protein is listed once, alongside the most common genes and DNA of its rows. TCRdb's processing, not the study's, gives the V and J calls here. The sample table holds about 1.6 million distinct CDR3 sequences, of which roughly 30% were seen once. The top ten constitute about 11% of the sample.

Worth noting for this clonotype: Its antigen is still unknown. No base qualities exist here, and no much larger clone lies one base off it.

The receptor's source is a woman aged 30 to 39 in good health. Sample: blood. The receptor chain draws on TRBV3-1 and TRBJ2-1, with 8 bases aligning to TRBD2. The DNA is TGTGCCAGCAGCCAAAGAGGAATAGCGGGATACAATGAGCAGTTCTTC. Its coded protein is CASSQRGIAGYNEQFF.